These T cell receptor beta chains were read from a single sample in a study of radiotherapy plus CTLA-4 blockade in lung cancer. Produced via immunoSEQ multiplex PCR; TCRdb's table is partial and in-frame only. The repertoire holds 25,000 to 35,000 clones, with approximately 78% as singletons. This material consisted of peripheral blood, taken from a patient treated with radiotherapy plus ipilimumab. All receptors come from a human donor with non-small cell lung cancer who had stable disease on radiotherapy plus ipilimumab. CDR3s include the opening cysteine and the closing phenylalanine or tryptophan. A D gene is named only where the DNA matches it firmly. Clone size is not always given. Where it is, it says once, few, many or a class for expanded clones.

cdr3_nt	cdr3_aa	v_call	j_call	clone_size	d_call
TGTGCCAGCAGCGACCGGACTAGCAGGAATGAGCAGTTCTTC	CASSDRTSRNEQFF	TRBV13	TRBJ2-1	NA	TRBD2
TGTGCCAGCGAGCATAGTAGCACAGATACGCAGTATTTT	CASEHSSTDTQYF	TRBV6-6	TRBJ2-3	NA	NA
TGTGCCAGCTCACCACTAGGTAGACCTCCCTACGAGCAGTACTTC	CASSPLGRPPYEQYF	TRBV18	TRBJ2-7	NA	NA
TGCGCCAGCAGCGCAGACAGGGAGTTCGCCAACGTCCTGACTTTC	CASSADREFANVLTF	TRBV5-1	TRBJ2-6	NA	TRBD1
TGTGCCTGGAGTTTTACAGGGTACACTGAAGCTTTCTTT	CAWSFTGYTEAFF	TRBV30	TRBJ1-1	once	NA
TGTGCCAGCAGCGAACAGGGTTACGGCTACACCTTC	CASSEQGYGYTF	TRBV7-9	TRBJ1-2	NA	NA
TGTGCCAGCAGTTTCCGACAGTATGGAGGCTACACCTTC	CASSFRQYGGYTF	TRBV28	TRBJ1-2	NA	NA
TGTGCCAGCAGCTTTGTGTCCACTGAAGCTTTCTTT	CASSFVSTEAFF	TRBV5-5	TRBJ1-1	NA	NA
TGTGCCAGCAGCCTCCATGGTGGAAACACCATATATTTT	CASSLHGGNTIYF	TRBV27	TRBJ1-3	once	NA
TGTGCCAGCAGCGTTCAGGGAGACGGAAACACCATATATTTT	CASSVQGDGNTIYF	TRBV9	TRBJ1-3	NA	NA
TGTGCCAGCAGCTTAGAAGAGACCTACGAGCAGTACTTC	CASSLEETYEQYF	TRBV7-2	TRBJ2-7	NA	NA
TGTGCCAGCAGTTATCAGCAGGGGAGAGAGACCCAGTACTTC	CASSYQQGRETQYF	TRBV6-1	TRBJ2-5	once	NA
TGCGCCAGCAGTGAGTCGAATGGGGCTAGGTGGGTTCCGAACACCGGGGAGCTGTTTTTT	CASSESNGARWVPNTGELFF	TRBV10-1	TRBJ2-2	NA	NA
TGTGCCAGCAGGACGACAGGGGTTGGTGGCTACACCTTC	CASRTTGVGGYTF	TRBV2	TRBJ1-2	NA	TRBD1
TGTGCCAGCAGACTGACAGGGCCCACTGAAGCTTTCTTT	CASRLTGPTEAFF	TRBV2	TRBJ1-1	NA	TRBD1
TGTGCCAGCAGCCCGGGTGGGGAGGGCAATCAGCCCCAGCATTTT	CASSPGGEGNQPQHF	TRBV9	TRBJ1-5	NA	NA
TGTGCCAGCAGCAAACCTGGCAGGGGAGGATCCTACGAGCAGTACTTC	CASSKPGRGGSYEQYF	TRBV21-1	TRBJ2-7	NA	NA
TGTGCCAGCAGCTTAGGAATCGGTAGCGGGGGGCTAGGGGAGACCCAGTACTTC	CASSLGIGSGGLGETQYF	TRBV7-8	TRBJ2-5	few	TRBD2
TGCGCCAGCAGCCAAGATCCGGGACAGGGGAATGAAAAACTGTTTTTT	CASSQDPGQGNEKLFF	TRBV4-1	TRBJ1-4	NA	TRBD1
TGTGCCAGCAGCCAAGACTTAATCACGCAGTATTTT	CASSQDLITQYF	TRBV14	TRBJ2-3	NA	NA
TGTGCCAGCAGTCTCTACGACAGGCTCATGAACACTGAAGCTTTCTTT	CASSLYDRLMNTEAFF	TRBV11-2	TRBJ1-1	NA	NA
TGTGCCAGTAGCCTAGCCGGGGGGATCGGCAATCAGCCCCAGCATTTT	CASSLAGGIGNQPQHF	TRBV19	TRBJ1-5	NA	NA
TGCGCCAGCAGCTTCACAGGGCTCTCTGGAAACACCATATATTTT	CASSFTGLSGNTIYF	TRBV5-1	TRBJ1-3	NA	NA
TGTGCCAGCAGCTTAGATCAGAATTCACCCCTCCACTTT	CASSLDQNSPLHF	TRBV7-9	TRBJ1-6	NA	NA
TGTGCCAGCAGTCCCTTCGGACAGGGTACCCCTGAAGCTTTCTTT	CASSPFGQGTPEAFF	TRBV27	TRBJ1-1	NA	TRBD1
TGTGCCAGCAGTTACTCCGGGGGGGACGGGACCCAGCATTTT	CASSYSGGDGTQHF	TRBV6-6	TRBJ1-5	NA	NA
TGCGCCAGCAGCGTACTAAGGACGGAATTAAATGAGCAGTTCTTC	CASSVLRTELNEQFF	TRBV5-1	TRBJ2-1	NA	NA
TGTGCCAGCAGCTTCCTGACCGATGACAGGATATCGCCCGAGCAGTACTTC	CASSFLTDDRISPEQYF	TRBV5-6	TRBJ2-7	NA	NA
TGTGCCAGCAGCTTGGGACACGGACCGAACACTGAAGCTTTCTTT	CASSLGHGPNTEAFF	TRBV5-5	TRBJ1-1	NA	NA
TGTGCCAGCAGCTTAGGAGGGGGAAAAGAGACCCAGTACTTC	CASSLGGGKETQYF	TRBV7-2	TRBJ2-5	NA	NA
TGTGCCAGCAGCTTAGGGGGGGTGGACACTGAAGCTTTCTTT	CASSLGGVDTEAFF	TRBV7-6	TRBJ1-1	NA	NA
TGTGCCAGCAGCACACATTCTAGCGACCTCTACGAGCAGTACTTC	CASSTHSSDLYEQYF	TRBV7-2	TRBJ2-7	NA	NA
TGTGCCAGCAGCTCCTGGAGGGCTAGCGGGGAGAAGCAGTTCTTC	CASSSWRASGEKQFF	TRBV7-2	TRBJ2-1	NA	TRBD2
TGTGCCAGTAGTCCCCGGACAGGCAATAATTCACCCCTCCACTTT	CASSPRTGNNSPLHF	TRBV19	TRBJ1-6	NA	TRBD1
TGTGCCAGCAGCTCCCGGGACAGGGTAGCTGAGGGCTACACCTTC	CASSSRDRVAEGYTF	TRBV7-2	TRBJ1-2	NA	TRBD1
TGTGCCTGGACTTTGGATAGCAATCAGCCCCAGCATTTT	CAWTLDSNQPQHF	TRBV30	TRBJ1-5	few	NA
TGCGCCAGCAGCTTGGAAGGTCGGAAGATTCACTATGGCTACACCTTC	CASSLEGRKIHYGYTF	TRBV5-1	TRBJ1-2	NA	NA
TGTGCCAGCAGCTTGGGGGTTAGGGTTAATCAGCCCCAGCATTTT	CASSLGVRVNQPQHF	TRBV5-6	TRBJ1-5	NA	NA
TGTGCCAGCATTGCCCATACCGGGGAGCTGTTTTTT	CASIAHTGELFF	TRBV28	TRBJ2-2	NA	NA
TGTGCCAGCAGCTTAGAGGGCAGGGGTGGAGAGACCCAGTACTTC	CASSLEGRGGETQYF	TRBV11-2	TRBJ2-5	NA	NA
TGCGCCAGCAGCTTGGAGGGGGGCTCTGGAAACACCATATATTTT	CASSLEGGSGNTIYF	TRBV5-1	TRBJ1-3	NA	NA
TGTGCCAGCAGCTGGACAGGGTACGCGGGCTACACCTTC	CASSWTGYAGYTF	TRBV11-2	TRBJ1-2	NA	TRBD1
TGTGCCAGCAGCCCCCGGGACAGGGGGCCCTACACTGAAGCTTTCTTT	CASSPRDRGPYTEAFF	TRBV7-9	TRBJ1-1	NA	TRBD1
TGTGCCAGCAGCTTAGCGGGCAGGGGGCATGCTGGCTACACCTTC	CASSLAGRGHAGYTF	TRBV7-2	TRBJ1-2	NA	TRBD1
TGCGCCAGCCGTTCCGGGACACGGGGTAGGCCCCAGCATTTT	CASRSGTRGRPQHF	TRBV10-2	TRBJ1-5	once	NA
TGTGCCAGCAACAACAGGGGGCCCTATGGCTACACCTTC	CASNNRGPYGYTF	TRBV11-2	TRBJ1-2	NA	TRBD1
TGTGCCAGCTCACCACTTTCCTCCACAGATACGCAGTATTTT	CASSPLSSTDTQYF	TRBV18	TRBJ2-3	NA	NA
TGTGCCTGGAGTTTTTGGCAGGGAAGAACCCCCACTGAAGCTTTCTTT	CAWSFWQGRTPTEAFF	TRBV30	TRBJ1-1	NA	NA
TGTGCCAGCAGCCGAAGAAGCCAAGAGACCCAGTACTTC	CASSRRSQETQYF	TRBV7-7	TRBJ2-5	NA	NA